This T cell receptor (beta chain) was captured by sequencing in a study of shared clonotypes between healthy human individuals. The deep-level immunoSEQ assay was used. Sequenced by immunoSEQ multiplex PCR; TCRdb stores in-frame clones only, minus some. The data show millions of clones, just over 90% seen once. Germline V CDR1 and CDR2: SGHTA, FQGNSA. The CDR3 covers 15 residues. J gave up 7 bases and V 5 bases, and 9 bases lay outside the gene matches. The TCR originated in a man in his late teens or twenties in good health. Sequenced input: naive CD4+ T cells sorted from blood. The subset denotes: CD45RA+ positively selected. J is TRBJ1-4 and V is TRBV7-2, with 8 bases matching TRBD1. DNA of the CDR3: TGTGCCAGCAGCCCTCGGACAGGGACAGGTGAAAAACTGTTTTTT. Amino acids: CASSPRTGTGEKLFF.